This entry lists 18 T cell receptor beta chains sequenced from one sample in a study of OX40 agonist ivuxolimab in advanced cancers. Profiled with immunoSEQ multiplex PCR; TCRdb holds only in-frame clones, not every one. This sample has 40,000 to 45,000 clones, with more than 70% found just once. The input for sequencing was CD4+ or CD8+ T cells sorted from blood, taken in a trial of the OX40 agonist ivuxolimab. Receptors originate from an adult with an advanced solid tumor such as melanoma, head and neck, liver or kidney cancer.

In this sample, this clone turned up once. The chain employs TRBV29-1 and TRBJ1-2; possible D gene TRBD1, 6 bases. The germline CDR1 and CDR2 sequences are SQVTM and ANQGSEA. The CDR3 length is 15 residues. Trimming shortened V by 6 bases and J by 5 bases, and 22 bases separated the two germline ends. CDR3 in amino acids: CSVAPGGHRSYGYTF. DNA of the CDR3: TGCAGCGTCGCTCCTGGGGGACACCGGAGTTATGGCTACACCTTC. The full variable domain, rest sourced from reference TRBV29-1 and TRBJ1-2, is SAVISQKPSRDICQRGTSLTIQCQVDSQVTMMFWYRQQPGQSLTLIATANQGSEATYESGFVIDKFPISRPNLTFSTLTVSNMSPEDSSIYLCSVAPGGHRSYGYTFGSGTRLTVV.

This rearrangement joins TRBV10-3 to TRBJ1-3; TRBD1 might be the D (5 bases). Germline V gene lookup returns CDR1 ENHRY and CDR2 SYGVKD. V dropped 3 bases and J dropped 1 base, with 19 bases sitting between them. The CDR3 length is 18 residues. For the CDR3, the DNA is TGTGCCATCAGTGAAGGGGACTCCGCTCGTGAGTCTGGAAACACCATATATTTT. Encoded protein: CAISEGDSARESGNTIYF.

This clone showed up just once. The chain has TRBV28 and TRBJ2-5; D is undetermined. The V and J ends lost 7 bases and 1 base respectively, with 13 bases between them. This CDR3 spans 14 amino acids. From germline, CDR1 is MDHEN and CDR2 SYDVKM. This chain's CDR3 is CASIPLGPQETQYF. The CDR3 DNA reads as TGTGCCAGCATCCCCCTGGGCCCCCAAGAGACCCAGTACTTC.

This clone was counted once. The CDR3 is CASSFQTGGYEQYF. CDR3 sequence (DNA): TGTGCCAGCAGCTTCCAGACAGGGGGATACGAGCAGTACTTC. The rearrangement joins TRBV9 to TRBJ2-7; 9 bases fit TRBD1. Germline V CDR1 and CDR2: SGDLS, YYNGEE. The CDR3 extends over 14 amino acids. V was pared by 4 bases and J by 4 bases, with 6 bases of the junction left unmatched.

This clone was recorded once. The same CDR3 is also encoded by other DNA sequences in this sample. The chain uses TRBV7-2 and TRBJ2-5, with a tentative D call TRBD2 (5 bases). V was clipped by 4 bases and J by 0 bases, with 6 bases between them. CDR3 length equals 13 residues. CDR1 and CDR2 (germline): SGHTA, FQGNSA. The CDR3 nucleotides are TGTGCCAGCAGCTCGGGGTACCAAGAGACCCAGTACTTC. Translation: CASSSGYQETQYF.

This chain links TRBV29-1 with TRBJ2-7; 8 bases are shared with TRBD1. This CDR3 is 12 amino acids long. The trim removed 6 bases at V and 3 bases at J, leaving 4 bases unmatched. CDR1 and CDR2 (germline): SQVTM, ANQGSEA. CDR3 residues: CSVRGLNYEQYF. In DNA form, the CDR3 reads TGCAGCGTCAGGGGGCTTAACTACGAGCAGTACTTC.

The rearrangement uses TRBV5-5 and TRBJ2-5, with D possibly called TRBD1 or TRBD2 (5 bases each). There are 15 residues in the CDR3. Between the trimmed V and J ends, which lost 6 bases and 1 base, there was a span of 16 bases. Germline lookup yields CDR1 SGHKS and CDR2 YYEKEE (reference sequence). The CDR3 sequence: CASTLGRGFQETQYF. The DNA for the CDR3 is TGTGCCAGCACCCTGGGACGGGGTTTCCAAGAGACCCAGTACTTC.

This sequence joins TRBV5-1 and TRBJ1-2; 8 positions match TRBD1. Germline CDR1 reads SGHRS; CDR2 reads YFSETQ. The CDR3 totals 11 residues. With V trimmed by 4 bases and J by 10 bases, 3 bases remained unmatched. Here the CDR3 reads CASSGGQAYTF. The DNA of the CDR3 is TGCGCCAGCAGCGGGGGACAGGCCTACACCTTC.

The J gene is TRBJ2-3, the V gene TRBV7-3; 7 bases match TRBD2. This CDR3 contains 16 residues. Germline CDR1 is SGHTA and CDR2 is FQGTGA. V shed 1 base, J shed 1 base, and the junction held 5 bases outside the gene matches. CDR3 in amino acids: CASSLRAGAGTDTQYF. As DNA, the CDR3 is TGTGCCAGCAGCTTAAGGGCGGGAGCTGGCACAGATACGCAGTATTTT.

V usage is TRBV4-2 and J usage is TRBJ1-2; TRBD1 might be the D (5 bases). This CDR3 has 15 amino acids. Trimming pared 5 bases from V and 2 bases from J, leaving 15 bases between. The germline CDR1 and CDR2 sequences are LGHNA and YNFKEQ. The CDR3 spells CASSLLTGDNYGYTF. CDR3 in DNA: TGTGCCAGCAGCTTACTTACAGGAGACAACTATGGCTACACCTTC.

This clone was seen a single time. This same CDR3 is encoded by further DNA sequences in the sample. This sequence joins TRBV4-1 and TRBJ1-2; the match to TRBD1 covers 8 bases. The CDR3 loop spans 14 amino acids. The ends lost 4 bases at V and 6 bases at J; junction bases unmatched: 7. The V gene's germline CDR1 is MGHRA and CDR2 YSYEKL. In DNA form, the CDR3 reads TGCGCCAGCAGCCGGGACGACAGGGGAAATGGCTACACCTTC. Translating gives CASSRDDRGNGYTF.

The rearrangement links TRBV7-6 to TRBJ2-5; TRBD1 might be the D (6 bases). The CDR3 is 15 residues long. From germline, CDR1 is SGHVS and CDR2 FNYEAQ. Trimming removed 8 bases at V and 2 bases at J, with 18 bases between. DNA for the CDR3: TGTGCCAGCCTTCCCCTACAGGGAAGGCAAGAGACCCAGTACTTC. It codes for CASLPLQGRQETQYF.

This sequence joins TRBV6-1 and TRBJ2-5, with 11 bases that match TRBD2. Looked up from germline, CDR1 is MNHNS and CDR2 is SASEGT. The CDR3 extends over 14 amino acids. V dropped 4 bases and J dropped 7; count of bases not matched to a gene: 5. The CDR3: CASSATSGTATQYF. The CDR3 DNA reads as TGTGCCAGCAGTGCGACTAGCGGGACAGCGACCCAGTACTTC.

The chain recombines TRBV19 with TRBJ1-4, with 9 nucleotides matching TRBD1. Germline lookup yields CDR1 LNHDA and CDR2 SQIVND (reference sequence). Trimming cost V 3 bases and J 7 bases; bases outside gene matches: 3. The CDR3 covers 14 residues. CDR3 DNA: TGTGCCAGTAGTATCGGGACAGGGCCTGAAAAACTGTTTTTT. Its protein product is CASSIGTGPEKLFF.

CDR3 DNA: TGTGCCAGCAGCATCAGGACAGGGGGGAACACTGAAGCTTTCTTT. This translates into CASSIRTGGNTEAFF. The J gene is TRBJ1-1, the V gene TRBV11-3; 10 bases line up with TRBD1. V lost 5 bases to trimming and J lost 1 base; unmatched junction nucleotides: 4. Per the germline V gene, CDR1 is SGHNT and CDR2 is YENEEA. CDR3 length: 15 amino acids. The variable domain in full, with the rest retrieved from reference TRBV11-3 and TRBJ1-1, is EAGVVQSPRYKIIEKKQPVAFWCNPISGHNTLYWYLQNLGQGPELLIRYENEEAVDDSQLPKDRFSAERLKGVDSTLKIQPAELGDSAVYLCASSIRTGGNTEAFFGQGTRLTVV.

This clone turned up a few times. The chain has TRBV19 and TRBJ2-3; possible D gene TRBD1, 5 bases. CDR3 size: 13 residues. CDR1 is LNHDA and CDR2 is SQIVND in the germline V gene (reference sequence). V dropped 1 base and J dropped 8 bases, with 10 bases sitting between them. The CDR3 region has the DNA TGTGCCAGTAGTATAGGCCAGGGCGGTACGCAGTATTTT. Its protein product is CASSIGQGGTQYF.

The chain links TRBV4-1 to TRBJ2-1, with 8 positions matching TRBD2. V lost 1 base, J lost 8 bases, and 10 bases stayed unmatched. The CDR3 totals 16 residues. Germline CDR1 MGHRA, CDR2 YSYEKL. The CDR3 region has the DNA TGCGCCAGCAGCCAAGGCGGGGGCGGGAGGCGGGATGAGCAGTTCTTC. This codes for CASSQGGGGRRDEQFF.

This chain connects TRBV10-2 to TRBJ2-4, with 11 positions matching TRBD2. Germline V gives CDR1 WSHSY, CDR2 SAAADI. V was clipped by 5 bases and J by 4 bases; unmatched bases: 7. The CDR3 covers 16 residues. CDR3 region: CASSNLGTSGKNIQYF. The CDR3 coding sequence is TGCGCCAGCAGTAACCTAGGGACTAGCGGAAAAAACATTCAGTACTTC.